The 6 T cell receptor beta chains listed next were all sequenced from one sample in a study of cytomegalovirus exposure and HLA in healthy donors. The PCR made use of 60 Vbeta and 13 Jbeta primers. Data came from immunoSEQ multiplex PCR; TCRdb stores just in-frame clones and leaves some out. This sample yields over 150,000 clones, of which 65% to 85% are seen a single time; 1.3% to 1.5% belongs to the top ten. The sample was PBMCs. The receptor set was obtained from a man aged 60 to 69 in good health and CMV-seronegative.

This rearrangement joins TRBV6-5 to TRBJ2-1, with 10 bases matching TRBD2. The CDR3 runs 16 residues. V gave up 4 bases and J gave up 4 bases; unmatched junction bases: 7. Germline V gives CDR1 MNHEY, CDR2 SVGAGI. CDR3 in DNA: TGTGCCAGCAGTTCGTCGAGCGGGGGGGCATACAATGAGCAGTTCTTC. Amino acids: CASSSSSGGAYNEQFF.

The sample holds a few counts of this clone. The CDR3 loop reads CASSSPLGQGEKLFF. CDR3 nucleotide sequence: TGTGCCAGCAGCTCTCCGCTAGGACAGGGGGAAAAACTGTTTTTT. The chain has TRBV7-2 and TRBJ1-4; 9 bases match TRBD1. J lost 8 bases, V lost 4 bases, and 8 bases had no gene match. This CDR3 contains 15 residues. CDR1 SGHTA and CDR2 FQGNSA come from the germline V gene.

This clone was seen a few times. The chain couples TRBV28 to TRBJ2-3; D is perhaps TRBD2 (6 bases). The length of the CDR3 is 16 residues. CDR1 MDHEN and CDR2 SYDVKM come from the germline V gene. V was trimmed by 9 bases and J by 1 base, leaving 20 bases between them. CDR3 nucleotides: TGTGCCAGTTGGAAACGTCGGGGGATGGGCACAGATACGCAGTATTTT. Translated, it gives CASWKRRGMGTDTQYF.

The CDR3 spells CASSSGSGRAGSEQYF. The CDR3 nucleotides are TGTGCCAGCAGCTCAGGTAGCGGGAGGGCGGGTTCCGAGCAGTACTTC. The chain carries TRBV11-2 and TRBJ2-7, with 11 bases that match TRBD2. Germline V gene data show CDR1 as SGHAT and CDR2 as FQNNGV. Germline trimming cut 4 bases from V and 6 bases from J; bases unmatched to any gene: 11. This CDR3 is built from 16 residues.

Comments on this clone: At one end, the junction sequence differs from germline, possibly due to a read error. V gene TRBV7-9 combines with J gene TRBJ2-1; TRBD2 matches 7 bases. This CDR3 contains 15 residues. CDR1 and CDR2 from the germline V gene are SEHNR and FQNEAQ (reference sequence). Written as DNA, the CDR3 is TGTTCCAGCAGCTGGAGGGACGGGGGGTACAATGAGCAGTTCTTC. This gives the protein CSSSWRDGGYNEQFF.

The chain employs TRBV10-3 and TRBJ1-2; 10 bases match TRBD1. The CDR3 extends over 12 amino acids. The germline CDR1 and CDR2 sequences are ENHRY and SYGVKD. After removal of 8 bases from V and 6 bases from J, the junction contained 3 bases not matched to a gene. The CDR3 nucleotides read TGTGCCATCGGGACAGGGGAGCATGGCTACACCTTC. It is translated as CAIGTGEHGYTF.